The clone carrying this T cell receptor (beta chain) is a singleton in its sample. This entry comes from a study of blood T cell repertoires in COVID-19. Overall study: Italy, Spain and the United States were the sources of the convalescent and acute COVID-19 samples. T cells, B-cell-depleted T cells, or PBMCs supplied cDNA or gDNA.

The method was immunoSEQ multiplex PCR; TCRdb's version includes in-frame clones alone and lacks a portion of them. The sample records roughly 250,000 clones, roughly nine tenths being singletons. The V and J ends lost 0 bases and 2 bases, in that order; junction bases with no gene match: 11. Germline CDR1 is SQVTM and CDR2 is ANQGSEA. The CDR3 contains 17 residues. This clonotype originated in a woman younger than 45 with COVID-19, enrolled during active disease. J is TRBJ1-2 and V is TRBV29-1, with 8 bases aligning to TRBD1. The sequencing input was peripheral blood. The CDR3 region has the DNA TGCAGCGTTGAAGATCTAGGCAGGGGGCAGGAGAACTATGGCTACACCTTC. It specifies CSVEDLGRGQENYGYTF.